This TCR beta chain was sequenced during a study of blood T cell repertoires in COVID-19. Cohort assignment relied on participant-reported clinical history. Each exposed participant met a COVID-19 case in the 2 weeks preceding study entry. Data came from immunoSEQ multiplex PCR; TCRdb stores just in-frame clones and leaves some out. The repertoire holds roughly 380,000 clones, with more than 70% as singletons. The CDR3 sequence is 14 residues long. Germline CDR1 is SNHLY and CDR2 is FYNNEI. V gave up 0 bases and J gave up 4 bases, with 9 bases separating them. This rearrangement joins TRBV2 to TRBJ1-1, with D tentatively TRBD1 (5 bases). Specimen: PBMCs or T cells enriched from blood (not recorded which). The sequence was obtained from a woman aged 30 to 39 who had been exposed to COVID-19. CDR3 loop: CASSEAPGGTEAFF. For the CDR3, the DNA is TGTGCCAGCAGTGAAGCGCCCGGGGGCACTGAAGCTTTCTTT.